Presented here are 16 T cell receptor beta chains from one specimen sequenced in a study of T cell responses to AZD1222 COVID-19 vaccine. The table came from immunoSEQ multiplex PCR; TCRdb's copy has only in-frame clones and leaves some out. The sample has about 150,000 clones; around 85% are singletons. Source: peripheral blood, taken on day 0 of MenACWY control vaccination. These TCRs come from an adult in good health.

This rearrangement joins TRBV19 to TRBJ2-2; 11 nucleotides align to TRBD2. The CDR3 runs to 17 residues. The trim removed 5 bases at V and 6 bases at J, leaving 11 bases unmatched. Germline CDR1 and CDR2: LNHDA and SQIVND (reference sequence). The CDR3 coding sequence is TGTGCCAGTAGTCTTAGCGGGAGGGCCATATCAGCCGGGGAGCTGTTTTTT. This codes for CASSLSGRAISAGELFF.

The table lists this clone with a count of one. This chain uses TRBV7-6 with TRBJ2-3; D gene unclear. This CDR3 is 15 amino acids long. V was cut by 1 base and J by 1 base, with 9 bases left in between. Germline V gene sequence: CDR1 SGHVS, CDR2 FNYEAQ. The CDR3 coding sequence is TGTGCCAGCAGCTTAGATCCGGAAGGCACAGATACGCAGTATTTT. As protein: CASSLDPEGTDTQYF.

The chain recombines TRBV23-1 with TRBJ2-6; D perhaps matches TRBD1 (7 bases). TRBV23-1 is an ORF, and what it does is uncertain. V gave up 0 bases and J gave up 0 bases, with 21 bases separating them. This CDR3 has 21 residues. The DNA for the CDR3 is TGCGCCAGCAGTCAATCTAAGAAAAGGGGACAGACTAGCTCTGGGGCCAACGTCCTGACTTTC. Protein: CASSQSKKRGQTSSGANVLTF.

There are a few counts of this clone. J is TRBJ1-6 and V is TRBV9; unclear D gene. Trimming removed 4 bases from V and 7 bases from J, with 12 bases in between. The CDR3 has 14 amino acids. Germline CDR1 and CDR2: SGDLS and YYNGEE. The CDR3 region is CASSLRDGNSPLHF. The CDR3 DNA is TGTGCCAGCAGCTTACGGGATGGGAATTCACCCCTCCACTTT.

The chain uses TRBV11-2 and TRBJ2-1, with D possibly TRBD2 on 5 matching bases. CDR3 size: 15 residues. CDR1 SGHAT and CDR2 FQNNGV come from the germline V gene. V lost 2 bases and J 7 bases, leaving 15 bases between the germline ends. The CDR3 coding sequence is TGTGCCAGCAGCTTAAGCGTTGGAGGTCGAAATGAGCAGTTCTTC. Translation: CASSLSVGGRNEQFF.

This chain joins TRBV5-1 and TRBJ1-4; D possibly corresponds to TRBD1 (5 bases). Germline CDR1 and CDR2: SGHRS and YFSETQ. Trimming left V 0 bases short and J 7 bases short, with 13 bases between. The CDR3 covers 15 residues. The CDR3: CASSLGLGRGEKLFF. In DNA form, the CDR3 reads TGCGCCAGCAGCTTGGGTCTGGGGCGCGGTGAAAAACTGTTTTTT.

V usage is TRBV5-4 and J usage is TRBJ2-2; D is perhaps TRBD1 or TRBD2 (5 bases each). Trimming left V 1 base short and J 3 bases short, with 13 bases between. Germline CDR1 reads SGHNT; CDR2 reads YYREEE (reference sequence). The CDR3 spans 16 residues. The CDR3 DNA reads as TGTGCCAGCAGCTTGCCGGGGACGGAGGACACCGGGGAGCTGTTTTTT. Amino acid sequence: CASSLPGTEDTGELFF. The full variable domain, in which reference TRBV5-4 and TRBJ2-2 provide the parts outside the CDR3, is ETGVTQSPTHLIKTRGQQVTLRCSSQSGHNTVSWYQQALGQGPQFIFQYYREEENGRGNFPPRFSGLQFPNYSSELNVNALELDDSALYLCASSLPGTEDTGELFFGEGSRLTVL.

V and J are TRBV4-2 and TRBJ1-2; D remains ambiguous. CDR1 LGHNA and CDR2 YNFKEQ come from the germline V gene. The CDR3 has 16 residues. V lost 4 bases to trimming and J lost 2 bases, with 17 bases between them. The CDR3 protein is CASSPFDTNPNYGYTF. CDR3 in DNA: TGTGCCAGCAGCCCATTCGACACCAACCCAAACTATGGCTACACCTTC.

This clone was detected many times. The chain links TRBV7-9 to TRBJ2-7, with 7 bases identical to TRBD1. The CDR3 extends over 13 amino acids. CDR1 SEHNR and CDR2 FQNEAQ come from the germline V gene (reference sequence). V lost 1 base to trimming and J lost 6 bases; unmatched junction nucleotides: 3. CDR3 bases: TGTGCCAGCAGCTTAGGGGACAGCCGCGAGCAGTACGTC. This translates into CASSLGDSREQYV.

This chain joins TRBV7-3 and TRBJ2-2, with TRBD2 as a possible D gene (5 bases). The germline gives CDR1 SGHTA, CDR2 FQGTGA. The germline V and J ends were trimmed by 10 bases and 7 bases, with 16 bases remaining between them. The CDR3 runs 13 residues. CDR3 nucleotides: TGTGCCACAGGACTCACCGGGATCGGGGAGCTGTTTTTT. Translation: CATGLTGIGELFF.

The CDR3 bases are TGTGCCAGCAGTTACTCGATCGGGTGGGTTAGCACAGATACGCAGTATTTT. The encoded protein is CASSYSIGWVSTDTQYF. The chain is built from TRBV6-2 or TRBV6-3 and TRBJ2-3; no firm D call. The ends were cut back, 0 bases at V and 0 bases at J, with 13 bases in the middle. The CDR3 runs 17 residues. Germline V gene lookup returns CDR1 MNHEY and CDR2 SVGEGT.

DNA of the CDR3: TGTGCCAGCAGCCCGGGGGCGGGGGGCGACCGGACAGATACGCAGTATTTT. As protein: CASSPGAGGDRTDTQYF. The chain combines TRBV11-2 with TRBJ2-3, with 8 bases matching TRBD2. Losses at the gene ends were 5 bases for V and 3 bases for J; bases not matched to a gene: 13. The CDR3 is made up of 17 amino acids. CDR1 is SGHAT, CDR2 FQNNGV, per germline.

The CDR3 is CASSVSYGRVQQFF. CDR3 nucleotide sequence: TGTGCCAGCAGCGTTTCGTACGGGCGGGTGCAGCAGTTCTTC. The J gene is TRBJ2-1, the V gene TRBV9; TRBD2 is a possible D gene (5 bases). CDR1 SGDLS and CDR2 YYNGEE come from the germline V gene. V was clipped by 2 bases and J by 11 bases, with 17 bases between them. The CDR3 is 14 residues long.

V and J are TRBV3-1 (or the pseudogene TRBV3-2) and TRBJ1-1, with 8 bases aligning to TRBD1. Germline CDR1 reads LGHDT; CDR2 reads YNNKEL (reference sequence). This CDR3 has 13 residues. V lost 4 bases to trimming and J lost 5 bases; unmatched junction nucleotides: 3. Here the CDR3 reads CASSPRGLTEAFF. CDR3 sequence (DNA): TGTGCCAGCAGCCCCAGGGGGCTAACTGAAGCTTTCTTT.

The gene calls are TRBV6-1 and TRBJ1-2, with D possibly being TRBD1 (6 bases). Trimming took 2 bases from V and 4 from J, leaving 14 bases between them. From germline, CDR1 is MNHNS and CDR2 SASEGT. CDR3 length equals 15 residues. The CDR3 nucleotides read TGTGCCAGCAGTGAAACCCCGACAGGCTCCTATGGCTACACCTTC. This translates into CASSETPTGSYGYTF.

J is TRBJ1-3 and V is TRBV5-1; 7 bases line up with TRBD1. CDR1 SGHRS and CDR2 YFSETQ come from the germline V gene. V lost 0 bases and J lost 5; bases outside the gene matches: 8. The CDR3 runs to 16 residues. The CDR3 DNA follows: TGCGCCAGCAGCTTGGCCCCACAGGGGAATCGAAACACCATATATTTT. Translation: CASSLAPQGNRNTIYF. Full variable domain (outside the CDR3, taken from reference TRBV5-1 and TRBJ1-3): KAGVTQTPRYLIKTRGQQVTLSCSPISGHRSVSWYQQTPGQGLQFLFEYFSETQRNKGNFPGRFSGRQFSNSRSEMNVSTLELGDSALYLCASSLAPQGNRNTIYFGEGSWLTVV.